Each of the 23 T cell receptor delta chains below was sequenced from the same sample in a study of gamma-delta T cells after stem cell transplantation. TCRdb re-processed the RT-PCR reads via CATT. Here the sample spans roughly 500 delta-chain clones, about 16% being singletons. The sequenced sample was gamma-delta T cells. The receptors were sampled from a human donor. It is not recorded whose cells these are; they may come from a transplant donor.

As to this clone: This could be a read error, since a much larger clone is one nucleotide away. The CDR3 region is CACGPLSPGTGGTTDKLIF. In nucleotides, the CDR3 is TGTGCCTGTGGCCCCTTGAGTCCGGGTACTGGGGGTACTACCGATAAACTCATCTTT. This chain connects TRDV2 to TRDJ1; the match to TRDD3 covers 8 bases. CDR1 and CDR2 from the germline V gene are GEAIGNYY and EKD. This CDR3 is built from 19 residues. The V gene end was trimmed by 5 bases and the J gene end by 2 bases; junction bases not matched to a gene: 21.

Regarding this clone: Mismatch with germline at one junction end may stem from a read error. The sample contains more than one DNA sequence encoding this CDR3. The rearrangement uses TRDV1 and TRDJ1; TRDD3 agrees at 11 bases. From germline, CDR1 is TSWWSYY and CDR2 QGS. The CDR3 runs to 23 residues. Here the CDR3 reads CALGELIPLLTTGGYPNTDKLIF. CDR3 sequence (DNA): TGTGCTCTTGGGGAACTCATTCCCCTACTGACTACTGGGGGATATCCCAACACCGATAAGCTCATCTTT.

Note on this clone: A far larger clone differs by one base, so this is likely a read error. V and J are TRDV2 and TRDJ1; 13 bases agree with TRDD3. This CDR3 contains 18 residues. Germline values: CDR1 GEAIGNYY, CDR2 EKD. The ends lost 5 bases at V and 0 bases at J; junction bases unmatched: 11. The CDR3 nucleotides read TGTGCCTGTGGCCTACTGGGGGATACGCGAGGTGACACCGATAAACTCATCTTT. Translating it yields CACGLLGDTRGDTDKLIF.

In regard to this clone: With a much larger clone just one base away, this may be a read error. Other DNA sequences from this sample encode an identical CDR3 as well. The chain recombines TRDV2 with TRDJ1, with D tentatively TRDD3 (6 bases). V shed 2 bases and J shed 5 bases, with 20 bases lying between them. The CDR3 totals 16 residues. In germline, CDR1 is GEAIGNYY, CDR2 EKD. The CDR3 DNA reads TGTGCCTGTGACAATTTACTGGGTACTAGGGGAGATAAACTCATCTTT. It codes for CACDNLLGTRGDKLIF.

This clone is large (0.1 to 1%) by share. Other nucleotide sequences in the sample specify the same CDR3. The chain joins TRDV2 to TRDJ1; 11 positions agree with TRDD3. Germline CDR1 is GEAIGNYY and CDR2 is EKD. The ends lost 0 bases at V and 1 base at J; junction bases unmatched: 6. The CDR3 has 17 amino acids. DNA of the CDR3: TGTGCCTGTGACACCCTGGGGGATACCCAGAGCACCGATAAACTCATCTTT. The encoded protein is CACDTLGDTQSTDKLIF.

This clone occurred once. One base away lies a much larger clone, so this may be a sequencing read error. The DNA is left out, because the CDR3 cannot be placed on it with certainty; the CDR3 is given as TCRdb lists it. In the same sample, other DNA sequences code for this CDR3. This chain joins TRAV29/DV5 and TRDJ1; the tabulated D call, TRDD3, remains unverified against the DNA. The CDR3 is 23 residues long, ends included. Per germline, CDR1 NSMFDY and CDR2 ISSIKDK. The CDR3 protein is CSVLLCSKHTFPNRGDKIDKLIF.

Notes on this clone: A much larger clone lies one base from this, so it may be a read error. The J gene is TRDJ1, the V gene TRDV1; weak D call: TRDD3 (9 bases). The CDR3 loop spans 27 amino acids. The germline CDR1 and CDR2 sequences are TSWWSYY and QGS. As DNA, the CDR3 is TGTGCTCGTGGGGAACTAAGGACGGTTCGCGGCTTCCTACGAATTGTGGGGGATAAGCGGGACACCGATAAACTCATCTTT. Translated: CARGELRTVRGFLRIVGDKRDTDKLIF.

This clone is judged hyperexpanded. Other DNA sequences of this sample code for an identical CDR3. V is TRDV2 and J is TRDJ1, with 13 bases aligning to TRDD3. V shed 3 bases, J shed 0 bases, and the junction held 9 bases outside the gene matches. The CDR3 covers 18 residues. In germline, CDR1 is GEAIGNYY, CDR2 EKD. CDR3 protein: CACDLLGDTRGDTDKLIF. The CDR3 bases are TGTGCCTGTGACCTACTGGGGGATACGCGAGGTGACACCGATAAACTCATCTTT.

Details on this clone: A read error is the likely source, as a far larger clone sits one nucleotide away. The V call is TRDV2, the J call TRDJ1; the D gene is possibly TRDD3 (6 bases). V was pared by 3 bases and J by 0 bases, with 28 bases between. CDR1 is GEAIGNYY, CDR2 EKD, per germline. The CDR3 runs to 20 residues. CDR3 sequence reads: CACDPIGGRDNLRHTDKLIF. The CDR3 region has the DNA TGTGCCTGTGACCCTATTGGCGGTAGGGATAACCTAAGGCACACCGATAAACTCATCTTT.

This clone has more than one count but fewer than ten. A much bigger clone sits one base away, suggesting this may be a read error. The rearrangement joins TRDV2 to TRDJ1, with 8 bases aligning to TRDD3. The CDR3 has 16 amino acids. Germline CDR1 GEAIGNYY, CDR2 EKD. With 0 bases clipped from V and 4 bases from J, the junction kept 9 bases outside the gene matches. CDR3 region: CACDTLGIPSHDKLIF. The CDR3 DNA sequence: TGTGCCTGTGACACCTTGGGGATACCTTCCCACGATAAACTCATCTTT.

This clone occurred a few times. A read error is likely here: a far larger clone is one base away. CDR3 loop: CACDTLGDTQSTDNLIF. DNA of the CDR3: TGTGCCTGTGACACCCTGGGGGATACCCAGAGCACCGATAACCTCATCTTT. V gene TRDV2 combines with J gene TRDJ1; 11 bases match TRDD3. The CDR3 loop spans 17 amino acids. Per germline, CDR1 GEAIGNYY and CDR2 EKD.

This clone was counted between two and nine times. The chain carries TRDV2 and TRDJ1; 8 bases are shared with TRDD3. The CDR3 is 20 residues long. J was trimmed by 0 bases and V by 0 bases; bases with no gene match: 17. From germline, CDR1 is GEAIGNYY and CDR2 EKD. CDR3: CACDTVRVPGLGANTDKLIF. CDR3 in DNA: TGTGCCTGTGACACCGTGCGGGTGCCTGGACTGGGGGCCAACACCGATAAACTCATCTTT.

This clone is large (0.1 to 1%) in the sample. This chain links TRDV2 with TRDJ3; D perhaps matches TRDD3 (5 bases). The CDR3 is 17 residues long. V gave up 3 bases and J gave up 0 bases, with 11 bases separating them. Germline V gene lookup returns CDR1 GEAIGNYY and CDR2 EKD. The CDR3 nucleotides read TGTGCCTGTGACGGCACTGGACCCTCCTGGGACACCCGACAGATGTTTTTC. This encodes CACDGTGPSWDTRQMFF.

This clone was seen only a few times. The chain is built from TRDV2 and TRDJ3; the match to TRDD3 covers 7 bases. Germline assignment: CDR1 GEAIGNYY and CDR2 EKD. CDR3 length: 18 residues. Germline trimming cut 2 bases from V and 0 bases from J; bases unmatched to any gene: 6. CDR3 DNA sequence: TGTGCCTGTGACAGTACTGGGGATCTCTCCTGGGACACCCGACAGATGTTTTTC. As protein: CACDSTGDLSWDTRQMFF.

Note on this clone: Given a far larger clone just one base away, this is likely a sequencing read error. This chain links TRDV2 with TRDJ2; 8 positions agree with TRDD3. There are 16 residues in the CDR3. Germline CDR1 reads GEAIGNYY; CDR2 reads EKD. CDR3 sequence (DNA): TGTGCCCGTGACGACGTACTGGGGGGCCTGACAGCACAACTCTTCTTT. Amino acids: CARDDVLGGLTAQLFF.

Remarks on this clone: It differs at one base from a far larger clone, so likely a read error. Other DNA sequences of this sample code for an identical CDR3. This chain uses TRDV2 with TRDJ1; no clear D. Germline CDR1 and CDR2: GEAIGNYY and EKD. CDR3 size: 14 residues. CDR3: CACDTVGQADKLIF. CDR3 nucleotides: TGTGCCTGTGACACCGTGGGCCAAGCCGACAAACTCATCTTT.

This clone is large (0.1 to 1%) by share. V and J are TRDV2 and TRDJ3, with 7 nucleotides matching TRDD3. Germline values: CDR1 GEAIGNYY, CDR2 EKD. The V gene end was trimmed by 0 bases and the J gene end by 0 bases; junction bases not matched to a gene: 4. The CDR3 runs 18 residues. CDR3 DNA sequence: TGTGCCTGTGACACCGGCGGATACGACTCCTGGGACACCCGACAGATGTTTTTC. Translated: CACDTGGYDSWDTRQMFF.

This clone is labeled as large. This same CDR3 is encoded by further DNA sequences in the sample. The CDR3 sequence is CACDAWGYDTDKLIF. CDR3 coding DNA: TGTGCCTGTGACGCCTGGGGATACGACACCGATAAACTCATCTTT. The chain combines TRDV2 with TRDJ1, with 9 bases matching TRDD3. The V gene end was trimmed by 3 bases and the J gene end by 0 bases; junction bases not matched to a gene: 4. The germline gives CDR1 GEAIGNYY, CDR2 EKD. The CDR3 covers 15 residues.

Comment on this clone: The TCRdb protein comes from a much larger clone and disagrees with this DNA's translation at residue 5, likely due to a read error; the protein given here is derived from the DNA. V is TRDV2 and J is TRDJ1; 7 nucleotides align to TRDD3. Germline loops: CDR1 GEAIGNYY, CDR2 EKD. This CDR3 is built from 16 residues. Trimming removed 3 bases from V and 1 base from J; junction bases left unmatched: 10. DNA for the CDR3: TGTGCCTGTGACTCACTACTGGGGATTCTCACCGATAAACTCATCTTT. Translating it yields CACDSLLGILTDKLIF.

This clone was picked up one time. This clone may be a read error of a much larger clone one base away. This sequence joins TRDV2 and TRDJ3; 7 bases fit TRDD3. The CDR3 is 18 residues long. In germline, CDR1 is GEAIGNYY, CDR2 EKD. V lost 3 bases and J lost 0; bases outside the gene matches: 7. The CDR3 sequence is CACDAGGYDSWDTRQMFF. The CDR3 coding sequence is TGTGCCTGTGACGCCGGCGGATACGACTCCTGGGACACCCGACAGATGTTTTTC.

This clone is labeled large. The V and J genes are TRDV2 and TRDJ3; 11 positions match TRDD3. Trimming removed 1 base from V and 6 bases from J; junction bases left unmatched: 4. CDR3 length equals 17 residues. Per germline, CDR1 GEAIGNYY and CDR2 EKD. The CDR3 loop is CACDTLGDTTDTRQMFF. The CDR3 DNA reads as TGTGCCTGTGACACTCTGGGGGATACCACGGACACCCGACAGATGTTTTTC.

This clone was counted between two and nine times. A much larger clone sits a single nucleotide away, making a read error possible. The chain uses TRDV1 and TRDJ1, with D perhaps matching TRDD3 (6 bases). V was cut by 0 bases and J by 0 bases, with 20 bases left in between. The CDR3 has 19 amino acids. From germline, CDR1 is TSWWSYY and CDR2 QGS. The CDR3 loop reads CALGELTGTLQWYTDKLIF. CDR3 coding DNA: TGTGCTCTTGGGGAACTAACTGGGACCCTACAATGGTACACCGATAAACTCATCTTT.

A word on this clone: A read error likely explains this, since a far larger clone differs by one base. Additional DNA sequences in this sample encode the identical CDR3. The CDR3 DNA sequence: TGTGCCTGTGTGGGGCTGGTGGGGATCTCCTCCGATAAACTTATCTTT. Amino acids: CACVGLVGISSDKLIF. The chain joins TRDV2 to TRDJ1; a weak D match, TRDD3 (6 bases). This CDR3 is built from 16 residues. Germline V gives CDR1 GEAIGNYY, CDR2 EKD.